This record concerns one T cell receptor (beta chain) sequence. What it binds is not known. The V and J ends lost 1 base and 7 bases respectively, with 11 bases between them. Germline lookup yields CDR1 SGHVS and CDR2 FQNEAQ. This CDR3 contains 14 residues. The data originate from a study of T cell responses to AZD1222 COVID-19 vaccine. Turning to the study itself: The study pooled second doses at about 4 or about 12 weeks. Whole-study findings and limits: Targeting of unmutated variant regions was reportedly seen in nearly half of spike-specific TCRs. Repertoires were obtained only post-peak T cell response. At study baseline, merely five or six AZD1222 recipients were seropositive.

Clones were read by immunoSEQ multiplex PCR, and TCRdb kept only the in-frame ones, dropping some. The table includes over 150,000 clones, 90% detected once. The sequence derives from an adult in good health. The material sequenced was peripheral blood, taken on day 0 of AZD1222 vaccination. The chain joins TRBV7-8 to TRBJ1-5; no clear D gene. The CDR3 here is CASSLGGDGQPQHF. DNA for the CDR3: TGTGCCAGCAGCTTAGGAGGTGACGGGCAGCCCCAGCATTTT.